This T cell receptor beta chain was obtained from a study of cytotoxic CD8 clonotypes in ibrutinib-treated CLL. Germline V CDR1 and CDR2: SNHLY, FYNNEI. The CDR3 has 14 residues. The ends were cut back, 3 bases at V and 6 bases at J, with 14 bases in the middle. The repertoire was sequenced with immunoSEQ multiplex PCR; TCRdb's copy has only in-frame clones and lacks some. The sample lists about 140,000 clones; approximately 80% were seen once. The sample in question was PBMCs, obtained after 12 months of ibrutinib treatment. V usage is TRBV2 and J usage is TRBJ1-1, with no clear D. The TCR was taken from a human donor with chronic lymphocytic leukemia. The CDR3 region has the DNA TGTGCCAGCAGTGACCAGCCTACCGGGGCTGAAGCTTTCTTT. As protein: CASSDQPTGAEAFF.